These 27 T cell receptor beta chains came from one sample sequenced in a study of regulatory T cells in long-lasting Graves disease. Time point meaning: newly diagnosed GD, antithyroid drugs for less than 3 months. Extracted RNA from PBMCs served as the source of the TCR library. CDR3-region Arm-PCR and iRepertoire HTBI primers produced the TCR beta libraries. One entry per CDR3 protein, called by TCRdb with MiXCR from the multiplex PCR reads. Of 350,000 to 400,000 distinct CDR3 sequences in the sample, roughly 15% are singletons; the top ten hold about 24%. Specimen: peripheral blood mononuclear cells (PBMCs), collected at new diagnosis, from a patient treated with antithyroid drugs. These receptors were collected from a female donor with Graves disease.

This clonotype showed up just a few times. CDR3 sequence: CASSMGGQGNQPQHF. In DNA form, the CDR3 reads TGTGCCAGCAGTATGGGCGGGCAGGGGAATCAGCCCCAGCATTTT. V and J are TRBV7-9 and TRBJ1-5; a weak D match, TRBD1 (6 bases). The ends were cut back, 6 bases at V and 4 bases at J, with 16 bases in the middle. CDR3 length: 15 residues. CDR1 is SEHNR and CDR2 is FQNEAQ in the germline V gene (reference sequence).

This clonotype was observed a few times. This chain links TRBV30 with TRBJ1-3; D gene uncertain. The CDR3 is made up of 17 amino acids. Deletions cut 0 bases from V and 2 bases from J, with 17 bases between. The germline CDR1 and CDR2 sequences are GTSNPN and SVGIG (reference sequence). The CDR3 protein is CAWSVPHGFGPGNTIYF. The CDR3 DNA follows: TGTGCCTGGAGTGTACCCCACGGGTTCGGGCCTGGAAACACCATATATTTT.

This clonotype was detected many times. The rearrangement joins TRBV18 to TRBJ2-2; 7 bases map to TRBD1. Trimming took 6 bases from V and 6 from J; bases not matched to a gene: 4. This CDR3 is built from 13 residues. CDR1 is KGHSH and CDR2 is LQKENI in the germline V gene. CDR3 region: CASSTQGSGELFF. DNA for the CDR3: TGTGCCAGCTCTACACAGGGGTCCGGGGAGCTGTTTTTT.

This clonotype came up a few times. The chain employs TRBV6-4 and TRBJ2-3; unclear D gene. Germline V lookup: CDR1 MRHNA, CDR2 SNTAGT. This CDR3 is built from 13 residues. Trimming shortened V by 6 bases and J by 2 bases, and 9 bases separated the two germline ends. The DNA of the CDR3 is TGTGCCAGCAGCCAATTTTCCACAGATACGCAGTATTTT. This sequence encodes CASSQFSTDTQYF.

This clonotype was recorded at least ten times. CDR3 in amino acids: CASSDDMNTEAFF. Here the CDR3 DNA reads TGTGCCAGCAGCGATGATATGAACACTGAAGCTTTCTTT. The chain combines TRBV9 with TRBJ1-1; no firm D call. The V end lost 3 bases, the J end lost 0 bases, and 6 bases lay between the germline ends. The CDR3 length is 13 residues. CDR1 is SGDLS and CDR2 is YYNGEE in the germline V gene. The whole variable domain, remainder taken from reference TRBV9 and TRBJ1-1, is DSGVTQTPKHLITATGQRVTLRCSPRSGDLSVYWYQQSLDQGLQFLIQYYNGEERAKGNILERFSAQQFPDLHSELNLSSLELGDSALYFCASSDDMNTEAFFGQGTRLTVV.

The J gene is TRBJ2-1, the V gene TRBV28; 8 positions agree with TRBD1. The J call may be in error: the DNA end matches TRBJ2-7 better. CDR3 length: 17 residues. In germline, CDR1 is MDHEN, CDR2 SYDVKM. CDR3 bases: TGTGCCAGCAGTTTAGCCGGAGGGACAGGCTGGGAGTACGAGCAGTACTTC. Translating it yields CASSLAGGTGWEYEQYF.

CDR3 loop: CASSLSRDSLGYTF. In DNA form, the CDR3 reads TGTGCCAGCAGTTTATCCCGTGACAGTCTGGGCTACACCTTC. The gene calls are TRBV28 and TRBJ1-2; perhaps TRBD1 as D (5 bases). The germline V gene has CDR1 MDHEN and CDR2 SYDVKM. The germline V and J ends were trimmed by 1 base and 8 bases, with 14 bases remaining between them. This CDR3 spans 14 amino acids.

This clonotype was counted at least ten times. The rearrangement joins TRBV3-1 to TRBJ2-5; no clear D. V gave up 3 bases and J gave up 1 base, with 15 bases separating them. CDR1 LGHDT and CDR2 YNNKEL come from the germline V gene (reference sequence). The CDR3 sequence is 16 residues long. This CDR3 reads CASSQTNLEIQETQYF. The CDR3, as DNA: TGTGCCAGCAGCCAGACAAATCTAGAGATCCAAGAGACCCAGTACTTC.

This clonotype has ten or more counts. The genes are TRBV3-1 and TRBJ1-1; D gene ambiguous. V was shortened by 1 base and J by 1 base, with 10 bases between the two germline ends. CDR3 length: 15 residues. Germline loops: CDR1 LGHDT, CDR2 YNNKEL (reference sequence). The CDR3: CASSQGEAGNTEAFF. Here the CDR3 DNA reads TGTGCCAGCAGCCAAGGTGAGGCCGGGAACACTGAAGCTTTCTTT.

At least ten counts were recorded for this clonotype. The V call is TRBV20-1, the J call TRBJ1-4; 8 nucleotides line up with TRBD1. J lost 6 bases, V lost 3 bases, and 9 bases had no gene match. The CDR3 length is 15 residues. The germline V gene encodes CDR1 DFQATT and CDR2 SNEGSKA (reference sequence). CDR3 nucleotides: TGCAGTGCTAGGGCCAGGGGGCGAGGATATGAAAAACTGTTTTTT. Its protein is CSARARGRGYEKLFF.

This clonotype was found many times. The V call is TRBV7-2, the J call TRBJ2-3, with 13 bases fitting TRBD2. CDR1 is SGHTA and CDR2 is FQGNSA in the germline V gene. The CDR3 consists of 17 residues. With 4 bases clipped from V and 5 bases from J, the junction kept 9 bases outside the gene matches. CDR3 sequence reads: CASSSTTSGRAGDTQYF. For the CDR3, the DNA is TGTGCCAGCAGCTCCACTACTAGCGGGAGGGCAGGAGATACGCAGTATTTT.

Worth noting for this clonotype: The germline gene is not matched at one end of the junction; a read error may be the cause. The V gene is TRBV7-3, the J gene TRBJ2-5, with D tentatively TRBD1 (5 bases). Germline assignment: CDR1 SGHTA and CDR2 FQGTGA. CDR3 length: 15 residues. As DNA, the CDR3 is TGTGCCGGCAGTTATGGTGGTACAGGACAAGAGACCCAGTACTTC. Its protein is CAGSYGGTGQETQYF.

This clonotype was observed many times. The rearrangement joins TRBV7-6 to TRBJ1-1; 9 bases are shared with TRBD1. CDR3 length: 16 amino acids. Trimming cost V 3 bases and J 1 base; bases outside gene matches: 6. Looked up from germline, CDR1 is SGHVS and CDR2 is FNYEAQ. The chain's CDR3 is CASSFTGGLKNTEAFF. CDR3 nucleotide sequence: TGTGCCAGCAGCTTTACAGGGGGCTTGAAGAACACTGAAGCTTTCTTT.

This clonotype was detected many times. The V and J genes are TRBV20-1 and TRBJ2-7; 8 nucleotides match TRBD1. Unmatched junction bases numbered 10, after V lost 6 bases and J lost 3 bases. CDR3 length equals 14 residues. Germline CDR1 reads DFQATT; CDR2 reads SNEGSKA (reference sequence). CDR3 residues: CSAVRTGTNYEQYF. Here the CDR3 DNA reads TGCAGTGCAGTCCGGACAGGGACAAACTACGAGCAGTACTTC.

This clonotype was counted at least ten times. The chain uses TRBV7-9 and TRBJ2-5; 8 bases agree with TRBD1. CDR1 and CDR2 (germline): SEHNR, FQNEAQ (reference sequence). The CDR3 extends over 19 amino acids. J gave up 5 bases and V 1 base, and 18 bases lay outside the gene matches. The CDR3 bases are TGTGCCAGCAGCTTAGACAGGGGGTTCGGTATCGGCGACCGGGAGACCCAGTACTTC. Amino acids: CASSLDRGFGIGDRETQYF.

This clonotype came up many times. The chain recombines TRBV2 with TRBJ2-7, with D tentatively TRBD1 (5 bases). V was pared by 1 base and J by 3 bases, with 10 bases between. The CDR3 length is 14 residues. Germline CDR1 SNHLY, CDR2 FYNNEI. The CDR3 loop reads CASSEDQGLYEQYF. The CDR3 DNA sequence: TGTGCCAGCAGTGAAGATCAGGGTCTCTACGAGCAGTACTTC.

The CDR3 DNA follows: TGCGCCAGCAGCCAACAGGGGGTCAACACTGAAGCTTTCTTT. Translating gives CASSQQGVNTEAFF. The V call is TRBV4-1, the J call TRBJ1-1, with TRBD1 matching over 7 bases. The ends lost 2 bases at V and 2 bases at J; junction bases unmatched: 2. This CDR3 is 14 amino acids long. Germline V gene sequence: CDR1 MGHRA, CDR2 YSYEKL.

This clonotype was counted many times. The gene calls are TRBV18 and TRBJ1-5, with D possibly being TRBD1 (6 bases). There are 14 residues in the CDR3. The germline V gene encodes CDR1 KGHSH and CDR2 LQKENI. V was pared by 3 bases and J by 4 bases, with 10 bases between. The CDR3 nucleotides are TGTGCCAGCTCACCGGCTGGACAGAATCAGCCCCAGCATTTT. Residues: CASSPAGQNQPQHF. The full variable domain, completed using reference TRBV18 and TRBJ1-5, is NAGVMQNPRHLVRRRGQEARLRCSPMKGHSHVYWYRQLPEEGLKFMVYLQKENIIDESGMPKERFSAEFPKEGPSILRIQQVVRGDSAAYFCASSPAGQNQPQHFGDGTRLSIL.

The chain combines TRBV12-3 or TRBV12-4 with TRBJ1-1; tentative D call: TRBD1 (6 bases). Between the trimmed V and J ends, which lost 4 bases and 8 bases, there was a span of 14 bases. The CDR3 covers 13 residues. The CDR3 sequence is CASSWGGDKEAFF. The DNA of the CDR3 is TGTGCCAGCAGTTGGGGGGGGGACAAAGAAGCTTTCTTT.

This clonotype was seen at least ten times. This sequence joins TRBV3-1 and TRBJ2-5, with a tentative D call TRBD2 (5 bases). Trimming removed 1 base at V and 5 bases at J, with 8 bases between. Germline loops: CDR1 LGHDT, CDR2 YNNKEL (reference sequence). The length of the CDR3 is 13 residues. The CDR3 nucleotides read TGTGCCAGCAGCCAAGCCGGGGTGGAGACCCAGTACTTC. Its translation is CASSQAGVETQYF.

Ten or more counts support this clonotype. The chain combines TRBV7-9 with TRBJ2-7; D perhaps matches TRBD2 (5 bases). Germline V gene data show CDR1 as SEHNR and CDR2 as FQNEAQ (reference sequence). CDR3 size: 13 residues. Trimming cost V 1 base and J 4 bases, with 8 bases left between them. The CDR3 coding sequence is TGTGCCAGCAGCTTAGGTCCGGGATACGAGCAGTACTTC. Translating gives CASSLGPGYEQYF.

This clonotype has at least ten counts. The chain couples TRBV27 to TRBJ2-2, with 8 nucleotides matching TRBD2. The length of the CDR3 is 16 residues. The V segment lost 4 bases and the J segment 6 bases; nucleotides outside the gene matches: 10. Per the germline V gene, CDR1 is MNHEY and CDR2 is SMNVEV (reference sequence). The CDR3 spells CASSSYGRAESGELFF. The CDR3, as DNA: TGTGCCAGCAGTTCATACGGGAGGGCCGAATCCGGGGAGCTGTTTTTT.

This clonotype was picked up many times. Sequence at one end of the junction differs from germline and may be a read error. The J gene is TRBJ2-5, the V gene TRBV12-3 or TRBV12-4; 9 nucleotides align to TRBD2. The CDR3 is 13 residues long. This chain's CDR3 is CASSSSSGARLVF. CDR3 nucleotide sequence: TGTGCCAGCAGTTCCTCTAGCGGGGCTAGGCTGGTCTTC.

This clonotype was observed a few times. V usage is TRBV24-1 and J usage is TRBJ1-2; D not resolved. V was pared by 4 bases and J by 0 bases, with 8 bases between. Germline CDR1 reads KGHDR; CDR2 reads SFDVKD. This CDR3 region has 14 residues. CDR3 residues: CATSESETNYGYTF. The DNA for the CDR3 is TGTGCCACCAGTGAATCAGAGACTAACTATGGCTACACCTTC.

Only a few counts were recorded for this clonotype. The V call is TRBV24-1, the J call TRBJ2-7, with 7 positions matching TRBD2. The ends lost 5 bases at V and 2 bases at J; junction bases unmatched: 11. From germline, CDR1 is KGHDR and CDR2 SFDVKD. CDR3 length: 16 residues. The CDR3 sequence: CATSGREPSGTYEQYF. CDR3 bases: TGTGCCACCAGTGGACGAGAGCCTAGCGGTACCTACGAGCAGTACTTC.

This clonotype occurred many times. The V call is TRBV6-9, the J call TRBJ2-3, with D possibly TRBD1 on 6 matching bases. Between the trimmed V and J ends, which lost 3 bases and 4 bases, there was a span of 20 bases. Germline V gene lookup returns CDR1 MNHGY and CDR2 SVAAGI. CDR3 length: 17 residues. CDR3 amino acids: CASSYRGTPLGADTQYF. In nucleotides, the CDR3 is TGTGCCAGCAGTTACCGAGGGACACCCCTTGGGGCAGATACGCAGTATTTT.

There are many counts of this clonotype. The chain has TRBV7-9 and TRBJ2-3, with 7 bases identical to TRBD2. V was clipped by 4 bases and J by 2 bases; unmatched bases: 9. The CDR3 spans 16 residues. CDR1 is SEHNR and CDR2 is FQNEAQ in the germline V gene (reference sequence). This CDR3 reads CASSSEWGGVTDTQYF. CDR3 sequence (DNA): TGTGCCAGCAGCTCCGAATGGGGGGGAGTCACAGATACGCAGTATTTT.